The rows below give T cell receptor beta chains drawn from one sample of a study of cytomegalovirus exposure and HLA in healthy donors. The repertoire was sequenced with immunoSEQ multiplex PCR; TCRdb's copy has only in-frame clones and lacks some. The sample shows some 93,000 clones, more than 55% of them seen only once. The sequenced sample was PBMCs. The source is a boy aged 5 to 17 in good health and CMV-seropositive. Each CDR3 is given with its conserved first and last residue. The D gene is left open where the match is weak. A row's size may be missing; if present it is once, few, many or a size class.

v_call	d_call	j_call	clone_size	cdr3_aa	cdr3_nt
TRBV5-1	-	TRBJ2-2	-	CASSVNWGAGELFF	TGCGCCAGCAGCGTCAATTGGGGGGCCGGGGAGCTGTTTTTT
TRBV29-1	TRBD1	TRBJ2-7	once	CSVEGTGGLSGSWEQYF	TGCAGCGTTGAGGGGACAGGGGGTTTGAGCGGGAGTTGGGAGCAGTACTTC
TRBV5-4	-	TRBJ1-2	-	CASSLGQRQHYGYTF	TGTGCCAGCAGCTTGGGCCAGAGGCAGCACTATGGCTACACCTTC
TRBV2	-	TRBJ2-7	few	CASTVNDSYEQYF	TGTGCCAGCACGGTTAATGACTCCTACGAGCAGTACTTC
TRBV6-1	-	TRBJ2-2	-	CASSESWGLAGELFF	TGTGCCAGCAGTGAATCGTGGGGGCTGGCCGGGGAGCTGTTTTTT
TRBV6-1	TRBD1	TRBJ2-7	-	CASSDLSTGVYEQYF	TGTGCCAGCAGTGATCTCTCAACAGGGGTCTACGAGCAGTACTTC
TRBV6-1	-	TRBJ2-7	few	CASRTFGDSNEQYF	TGTGCCAGCAGGACCTTCGGGGACTCAAACGAGCAGTACTTC
TRBV19	-	TRBJ1-5	-	CASSRNHRENQPQHF	TGTGCCAGTAGTCGAAACCACAGGGAGAATCAGCCCCAGCATTTT
TRBV18	TRBD2	TRBJ2-3	few	CASSPLAGGNTDTQYF	TGTGCCAGCTCACCACTGGCGGGAGGGAACACAGATACGCAGTATTTT
TRBV27	TRBD2	TRBJ2-1	few	CASSLAGGLPNEQFF	TGTGCCAGCAGTTTGGCGGGAGGGCTCCCTAATGAGCAGTTCTTC
TRBV5-6	-	TRBJ1-4	-	CASSLMSETTNEKLFF	TGTGCCAGCAGCTTGATGTCAGAAACAACTAATGAAAAACTGTTTTTT
TRBV29-1	TRBD2	TRBJ2-1	-	CSVFQVASGRVGEQFF	TGCAGCGTCTTTCAAGTGGCTAGCGGGAGGGTGGGTGAGCAGTTCTTC
TRBV10-2	-	TRBJ1-1	-	CASRHIENTEAFF	TGCGCCAGCAGACATATCGAGAACACTGAAGCTTTCTTT
TRBV27	TRBD1	TRBJ2-7	-	CASSFDRGWGEQYF	TGTGCCAGCAGTTTCGACAGGGGATGGGGCGAGCAGTACTTC
TRBV27	-	TRBJ2-7	-	CARHRSRAIPPDGTYEQYF	TGTGCCAGGCATCGATCCAGGGCAATTCCACCCGACGGAACCTACGAGCAGTACTTC
TRBV11-2	-	TRBJ2-7	few	CASSGGRSHEQYF	TGTGCCAGCAGCGGAGGACGGTCCCACGAGCAGTACTTC
TRBV19	TRBD1	TRBJ1-4	few	CASSKLWGSGTANEKLFF	TGTGCCAGTAGTAAACTATGGGGTTCCGGGACAGCTAATGAAAAACTGTTTTTT
TRBV30	TRBD1	TRBJ1-2	-	CAWSGQGGEGYTF	TGTGCCTGGAGTGGACAGGGGGGGGAGGGCTACACCTTC
TRBV5-1	TRBD1	TRBJ2-7	-	CASSPEGQGISYEQYF	TGCGCCAGCAGCCCAGAGGGACAGGGGATCTCCTACGAGCAGTACTTC
TRBV25-1	-	TRBJ1-5	few	CASSVGTNQPQHF	TGTGCCAGCAGCGTCGGGACAAATCAGCCCCAGCATTTT